This T cell receptor beta chain was sequenced in a study of blood T cell repertoires in COVID-19. Background on the study: The United States, Italy and Spain provided the acute and convalescent COVID-19 samples. Nucleic acid was either cDNA or gDNA, and it came from T cells, B-cell-depleted T cells, or PBMCs.

Original processing methods: It was from reference gene primer amplification that nucleated cell counts were estimated. Assay: immunoSEQ multiplex PCR; the TCRdb copy retains only in-frame clones and omits some. The DNA was the basis for D and trimming; V, J and clone size are from that table. The data contain roughly 330,000 clones, roughly 88% of them singletons. Germline CDR1 SGHVS, CDR2 FNYEAQ. This CDR3 is built from 14 residues. The V gene lost 1 base and the J gene lost 7 bases, with 13 bases spanning the gap. This chain links TRBV7-6 with TRBJ1-1; weak D call: TRBD1 (6 bases). Sequenced material: peripheral blood. The source of this sequence is a woman in her forties or fifties with active or convalescent COVID-19. The CDR3 here is CASSLVTGRSEAFF. The CDR3 DNA sequence: TGTGCCAGCAGCTTAGTCACAGGGCGGAGTGAAGCTTTCTTT.